Following are 32 T cell receptor beta chains from one sample sequenced in a study of CD8 T cells in Susac syndrome (dated by TCRdb to 2018 to 2020). Libraries were built with the immunoSEQ multiplex PCR assay. RNA was extracted using the RNeasy kit, and roughly 0.45 to 1 microgram was reverse transcribed with random hexamers. The public sequencing data were trimmed at Q25 with fastp and processed into clonotypes with MiXCR by TCRdb, which kept only in-frame beta chains. All rows with the same CDR3 protein become a single entry with the most common DNA and genes. This sample has about 200,000 distinct CDR3 sequences in its table, and 90% to 95% of those were observed once. Jointly, the top ten make up approximately 0.093% of the sample. The material sequenced was CD4+ T cells from PBMCs. The receptors come from a human donor with multiple sclerosis.

The genes are TRBV20-1 and TRBJ2-1, with no clear D. Germline CDR1 is DFQATT and CDR2 is SNEGSKA (reference sequence). The CDR3 spans 10 residues. V gave up 1 base and J gave up 10 bases, with 5 bases separating them. The CDR3 region is CSARAQEQFF. The CDR3 coding sequence is TGCAGTGCTAGAGCCCAGGAGCAGTTCTTC.

This clonotype was seen a few times. The genes are TRBV11-3 and TRBJ2-7; 10 bases are a match to TRBD1. From germline, CDR1 is SGHNT and CDR2 YENEEA. The CDR3 is 14 amino acids. The V gene end was trimmed by 5 bases and the J gene end by 3 bases; junction bases not matched to a gene: 4. The CDR3 sequence: CASSHRDRGYEQYF. The CDR3, as DNA: TGTGCCAGCAGCCACCGGGACAGGGGCTACGAGCAGTACTTC.

This clonotype appeared a single time. V and J are TRBV30 and TRBJ1-5; the D is unclear. This CDR3 is 13 amino acids long. V was trimmed by 3 bases and J by 4 bases, leaving 10 bases between them. The germline CDR1 and CDR2 sequences are GTSNPN and SVGIG (reference sequence). CDR3 region: CAWSTGLNQPQHF. The CDR3 DNA reads TGTGCCTGGAGCACGGGTCTTAATCAGCCCCAGCATTTT.

This chain uses TRBV19 with TRBJ1-5, with 7 bases aligning to TRBD1. Germline-derived CDR1 and CDR2 are LNHDA and SQIVND (reference sequence). This CDR3 is 16 amino acids long. V gave up 3 bases and J gave up 6 bases; unmatched junction bases: 11. The CDR3 region is CASSIETGSRSQPQHF. In DNA, the CDR3 is TGTGCCAGTAGTATTGAGACAGGGTCCCGCAGTCAGCCCCAGCATTTT.

V usage is TRBV27 and J usage is TRBJ2-3; tentatively, D is TRBD1 or TRBD2 (5 bases each). Germline lookup yields CDR1 MNHEY and CDR2 SMNVEV (reference sequence). The length of the CDR3 is 16 residues. The V end lost 6 bases, the J end lost 2 bases, and 18 bases lay between the germline ends. CDR3 in DNA: TGTGCCAGCAGGAGGGACGCCGGGACCACCACAGATACGCAGTATTTT. Protein product: CASRRDAGTTTDTQYF.

The chain uses TRBV10-3 and TRBJ2-1, with 10 bases fitting TRBD2. This CDR3 comprises 13 residues. The V gene end was trimmed by 10 bases and the J gene end by 6 bases; junction bases not matched to a gene: 6. Germline loops: CDR1 ENHRY, CDR2 SYGVKD. The CDR3 region is CATSGGASNEQFF. CDR3 in DNA: TGTGCCACCAGCGGGGGGGCTTCCAATGAGCAGTTCTTC.

For the CDR3, the DNA is TGTGCCAGCAGCCCTCGGCTGGGTGAGCAGTTCTTC. It codes for CASSPRLGEQFF. The J gene is TRBJ2-1, the V gene TRBV7-3; D not certain. Trimming shortened V by 5 bases and J by 9 bases, and 11 bases separated the two germline ends. This CDR3 is 12 amino acids long. The V gene's germline CDR1 is SGHTA and CDR2 FQGTGA.

The chain is built from TRBV12-3 or TRBV12-4 and TRBJ1-2; TRBD1 is a possible D gene (5 bases). The CDR3 length is 12 residues. Trimming took off 5 bases at V and 7 bases at J, with 11 bases between the two ends. CDR3 bases: TGTGCCAGCAGTCCCAGGGACTTTGGCTACACCTTC. Translating gives CASSPRDFGYTF.

This chain joins TRBV4-2 and TRBJ2-1; TRBD2 aligns across 8 bases. The CDR3 runs to 16 residues. After removal of 1 base from V and 10 bases from J, the junction contained 12 bases not matched to a gene. Germline V gene data show CDR1 as LGHNA and CDR2 as YNFKEQ. Here the CDR3 reads CASSQGSRAGVQEQFF. The CDR3 bases are TGTGCCAGCAGCCAAGGATCTCGAGCGGGAGTGCAGGAGCAGTTCTTC.

The chain links TRBV7-6 to TRBJ2-1; 10 nucleotides align to TRBD2. Germline V gene sequence: CDR1 SGHVS, CDR2 FNYEAQ. V trimming: 5 bases; J trimming: 9 bases; junction bases outside the gene matches: 25. This CDR3 region has 20 residues. The CDR3 region has the DNA TGTGCCAGCAGCCGAAATGCCAGCCCCGTTCGTAGCGGGAGGTGGGGTGAGCAGTTCTTC. As protein: CASSRNASPVRSGRWGEQFF. The whole variable domain, filled in from reference TRBV7-6 and TRBJ2-1, reads GAGVSQSPRYKVTKRGQDVALRCDPISGHVSLYWYRQALGQGPEFLTYFNYEAQQDKSGLPNDRFSAERPEGSISTLTIQRTEQRDSAMYRCASSRNASPVRSGRWGEQFFGPGTRLTVL.

The gene calls are TRBV6-1 and TRBJ2-2; 10 positions agree with TRBD2. CDR1 and CDR2 from the germline V gene are MNHNS and SASEGT. This CDR3 spans 16 amino acids. The ends lost 6 bases at V and 4 bases at J; junction bases unmatched: 8. CDR3 sequence: CASRSPGLATTGELFF. As DNA, the CDR3 is TGTGCCAGCAGGTCCCCGGGACTAGCGACCACCGGGGAGCTGTTTTTT.

The chain recombines TRBV28 with TRBJ2-7; D is undetermined. The CDR3 length is 13 residues. Germline V gene sequence: CDR1 MDHEN, CDR2 SYDVKM. V lost 5 bases and J lost 2, with 10 bases in between. The CDR3 loop reads CASSRPPPYEQYF. The CDR3 nucleotides read TGTGCCAGCAGTCGGCCCCCTCCCTACGAGCAGTACTTC.

The CDR3 loop reads CASQGAGYNEQFF. The CDR3 DNA reads TGTGCCTCCCAGGGAGCCGGATACAATGAGCAGTTCTTC. V and J are TRBV7-6 and TRBJ2-1; D assignment may be TRBD1 or TRBD2 (5 bases each). CDR3 size: 13 residues. Germline CDR1 and CDR2: SGHVS and FNYEAQ. The V end was cut by 11 bases, the J end by 4 bases, with 15 bases between.

V usage is TRBV24-1 and J usage is TRBJ2-1, with TRBD2 matching over 16 bases. Trimming at V came to 3 bases and at J to 8 bases, leaving 3 bases not matched to a gene. This CDR3 has 16 residues. Germline V gene sequence: CDR1 KGHDR, CDR2 SFDVKD. CDR3 protein: CATSDGTSGRADEQFF. CDR3 coding DNA: TGTGCCACCAGTGATGGGACTAGCGGGAGGGCTGATGAGCAGTTCTTC.

The rearrangement links TRBV4-1 to TRBJ1-2; D is possibly TRBD1 (5 bases). V shed 4 bases and J shed 3 bases, with 15 bases lying between them. The CDR3 has 15 residues. Per the germline V gene, CDR1 is MGHRA and CDR2 is YSYEKL. CDR3 protein: CASSLRDRIDYGYTF. In DNA, the CDR3 is TGCGCCAGCAGCCTCAGGGATCGAATAGACTATGGCTACACCTTC.

The V and J genes are TRBV30 and TRBJ1-1; D may be TRBD1 (5 bases). Germline CDR1 reads GTSNPN; CDR2 reads SVGIG (reference sequence). CDR3 length: 13 amino acids. V lost 2 bases and J 2 bases, leaving 9 bases between the germline ends. CDR3 in DNA: TGTGCCTGGAGTTTTGGGACCAACACTGAAGCTTTCTTT. As protein: CAWSFGTNTEAFF.

The chain couples TRBV2 to TRBJ2-2; tentatively, D is TRBD1 (5 bases). The CDR3 loop spans 13 amino acids. Germline lookup yields CDR1 SNHLY and CDR2 FYNNEI. The ends were cut back, 6 bases at V and 3 bases at J, with 8 bases in the middle. Here the CDR3 DNA reads TGTGCCAGCAGACCACAGGACACCGGGGAGCTGTTTTTT. This codes for CASRPQDTGELFF.

V usage is TRBV29-1 and J usage is TRBJ1-2; a possible D gene is TRBD1 (5 bases). The length of the CDR3 is 11 residues. Looked up from germline, CDR1 is SQVTM and CDR2 is ANQGSEA. The V gene lost 4 bases and the J gene lost 4 bases, with 7 bases spanning the gap. The CDR3 region is CSVGGTYGYTF. For the CDR3, the DNA is TGCAGCGTTGGAGGGACCTATGGCTACACCTTC.

The chain employs TRBV7-9 and TRBJ1-6; D gene unclear. In germline, CDR1 is SEHNR, CDR2 FQNEAQ (reference sequence). This CDR3 spans 12 amino acids. V shed 2 bases and J shed 12 bases, with 8 bases lying between them. CDR3 sequence reads: CASSLPGRPLHF. Here the CDR3 DNA reads TGTGCCAGCAGCTTACCCGGGAGACCCCTCCACTTT.

The rearrangement links TRBV24-1 to TRBJ2-1, with 12 bases matching TRBD2. V was pared by 3 bases and J by 8 bases, with 4 bases of the junction left unmatched. Looked up from germline, CDR1 is KGHDR and CDR2 is SFDVKD. CDR3 length equals 15 residues. DNA for the CDR3: TGTGCCACCAGTGATGGGACTAGCGGGCGGGATGAGCAGTTCTTC. Translation gives CATSDGTSGRDEQFF.

The V call is TRBV30, the J call TRBJ1-1, with D unclear. V lost 3 bases and J 2 bases, leaving 7 bases between the germline ends. Germline V gene sequence: CDR1 GTSNPN, CDR2 SVGIG (reference sequence). The CDR3 runs 12 residues. CDR3: CAWSPYNTEAFF. The CDR3 coding sequence is TGTGCCTGGAGCCCGTACAACACTGAAGCTTTCTTT.

This clonotype has just a few counts. This chain joins TRBV18 and TRBJ2-1; perhaps TRBD2 as D (6 bases). The CDR3 runs 12 residues. The V end lost 6 bases, the J end lost 7 bases, and 10 bases lay between the germline ends. Germline V lookup: CDR1 KGHSH, CDR2 LQKENI. The CDR3 here is CASSSTRNEQFF. CDR3 in DNA: TGTGCCAGCTCGTCGACTAGGAATGAGCAGTTCTTC.

V is TRBV20-1 and J is TRBJ2-5; D is undetermined. Germline loops: CDR1 DFQATT, CDR2 SNEGSKA (reference sequence). This CDR3 has 13 residues. V was clipped by 7 bases and J by 7 bases, with 19 bases between them. CDR3 sequence (DNA): TGCAGTGGCCGTACCGCGACTCATGGGACCCAGTACTTC. Residues: CSGRTATHGTQYF.

The V and J genes are TRBV24-1 and TRBJ2-7; TRBD1 matches 7 bases. This CDR3 has 15 residues. After removal of 5 bases from V and 1 base from J, the junction contained 7 bases not matched to a gene. The germline gives CDR1 KGHDR, CDR2 SFDVKD. The CDR3 loop reads CATSAPEQGSYEQYF. CDR3 coding DNA: TGTGCCACCAGTGCCCCGGAACAGGGGTCCTACGAGCAGTACTTC.

The chain uses TRBV20-1 and TRBJ2-1; the D gene is possibly TRBD2 (5 bases). The germline CDR1 and CDR2 sequences are DFQATT and SNEGSKA (reference sequence). Trimming pared 5 bases from V and 6 bases from J, leaving 11 bases between. The CDR3 consists of 12 residues. The CDR3 loop reads CSASGLFNEQFF. Written as DNA, the CDR3 is TGCAGTGCTTCCGGACTTTTCAATGAGCAGTTCTTC.

The chain links TRBV12-3 or TRBV12-4 to TRBJ1-1, with D hard to call. V lost 1 base and J lost 8, with 14 bases in between. This CDR3 contains 14 residues. CDR3 coding DNA: TGTGCCAGCAGTTTAGGTTGGCAGCGGTACGAAGCTTTCTTT. Its translation is CASSLGWQRYEAFF.

The chain has TRBV19 and TRBJ2-3; no clear D gene. The V end was cut by 6 bases, the J end by 4 bases, with 14 bases between. Germline CDR1 and CDR2: LNHDA and SQIVND (reference sequence). This CDR3 region has 14 residues. For the CDR3, the DNA is TGTGCCAGTAGGAATGACCATCGTTCAGATACGCAGTATTTT. This codes for CASRNDHRSDTQYF.

This clonotype occurred once. V usage is TRBV20-1 and J usage is TRBJ2-7; 12 positions agree with TRBD2. V was clipped by 5 bases and J by 6 bases; unmatched bases: 8. CDR1 and CDR2 (germline): DFQATT, SNEGSKA (reference sequence). The CDR3 is 14 residues long. The CDR3 coding sequence is TGCAGTGCTTCAAGACTAGCGGGAGTACCCGAGCAGTACTTC. Protein sequence: CSASRLAGVPEQYF.

The chain joins TRBV20-1 to TRBJ2-7; 13 nucleotides match TRBD2. The CDR3 has 17 residues. The V segment lost 6 bases and the J segment 3 bases; nucleotides outside the gene matches: 14. Germline V gives CDR1 DFQATT, CDR2 SNEGSKA (reference sequence). The CDR3 loop reads CSAPGLAGPHSYYEQYF. CDR3 sequence (DNA): TGCAGTGCCCCGGGACTAGCGGGACCCCACTCGTACTACGAGCAGTACTTC.

The rearrangement joins TRBV12-3 or TRBV12-4 to TRBJ1-1; weak D call: TRBD1 (5 bases). The CDR3 runs 15 residues. Trimming pared 7 bases from V and 3 bases from J, leaving 18 bases between. CDR3 region: CASKPRGEMDTEAFF. The CDR3, as DNA: TGTGCCAGCAAGCCGCGGGGGGAGATGGACACTGAAGCTTTCTTT.

The genes are TRBV7-8 and TRBJ2-4; 9 bases are shared with TRBD1. The length of the CDR3 is 14 residues. From germline, CDR1 is SGHVS and CDR2 FQNEAQ. V gave up 5 bases and J gave up 7 bases; unmatched junction bases: 6. CDR3 protein: CASSQTGGLNIQYF. The CDR3 DNA follows: TGTGCCAGCAGCCAAACAGGGGGCCTCAACATTCAGTACTTC. The variable domain in full, with the rest retrieved from reference TRBV7-8 and TRBJ2-4, is GAGVSQSPRYKVAKRGQDVALRCDPISGHVSLFWYQQALGQGPEFLTYFQNEAQLDKSGLPSDRFFAERPEGSVSTLKIQRTQQEDSAVYLCASSQTGGLNIQYFGAGTRLSVL.

The gene calls are TRBV19 and TRBJ2-1; TRBD2 aligns across 12 bases. Per germline, CDR1 LNHDA and CDR2 SQIVND (reference sequence). The CDR3 totals 17 residues. J gave up 3 bases and V 6 bases, and 9 bases lay outside the gene matches. The CDR3 region has the DNA TGTGCCAGTAGCCGCGCCCTGGGACTAGCGGGCTACAATGAGCAGTTCTTC. Translating gives CASSRALGLAGYNEQFF.